This T cell receptor (beta chain) was obtained from a study of blood T cell repertoires in COVID-19. Assay: immunoSEQ multiplex PCR; the TCRdb copy retains only in-frame clones and omits some. The sample consists of about 330,000 clones, roughly 85% of them appearing once. Germline V gene data show CDR1 as SGHKS and CDR2 as YYEKEE (reference sequence). The V and J ends lost 2 bases and 6 bases respectively, with 12 bases between them. The CDR3 length is 13 residues. The chain uses TRBV5-5 and TRBJ2-7, with D possibly TRBD1 on 6 matching bases. The sequence derives from a human donor in a cohort sampled during active COVID-19. The source material was peripheral blood. CDR3 sequence reads: CASSFPRTAEQYF. CDR3 coding DNA: TGTGCCAGCAGCTTTCCAAGGACAGCCGAGCAGTACTTC.